A single sample gave rise to the 12 T cell receptor beta chains below, sequenced in a study of neoadjuvant anti-PD-1 for oral cavity cancer. Using immunoSEQ multiplex PCR, the repertoire was profiled, and TCRdb retains in-frame clones only, with some absent. In the table there are 8,500 to 9,500 clones, more than 60% of which are singletons. Time point described: after neoadjuvant nivolumab, at surgical resection. The sample here was PBMCs, taken after nivolumab (anti-PD-1) treatment. The receptors shown here come from a person aged 40 to 85 with oral cavity squamous cell carcinoma.

CDR3 DNA sequence: TGTGCCAGCAGCCCCACAGTGTTAGCGGGGACATCCTACGAGCAGTACTTC. Encoded protein: CASSPTVLAGTSYEQYF. This chain links TRBV11-2 with TRBJ2-7; 8 positions agree with TRBD2. Trimming cost V 5 bases and J 1 base; bases outside gene matches: 13. Germline CDR1 and CDR2: SGHAT and FQNNGV. This CDR3 region has 17 residues.

CDR3 protein: CASARGGSYEQYF. Here the CDR3 DNA reads TGTGCCAGTGCTCGGGGGGGCTCCTACGAGCAGTACTTC. V gene TRBV19 combines with J gene TRBJ2-7; TRBD2 matches 8 bases. After removal of 8 bases from V and 0 bases from J, the junction contained 3 bases not matched to a gene. This CDR3 is 13 amino acids long. Germline V CDR1 and CDR2: LNHDA, SQIVND (reference sequence).

There are a few counts of this clone. The chain employs TRBV5-5 and TRBJ1-6, with D possibly being TRBD1 (6 bases). The CDR3 length is 14 residues. The V gene's germline CDR1 is SGHKS and CDR2 YYEKEE (reference sequence). Trimming left V 5 bases short and J 10 bases short, with 16 bases between. CDR3 in amino acids: CASRTGPRGSPLHF. CDR3 sequence (DNA): TGTGCCAGCAGAACAGGGCCTAGGGGGTCACCCCTCCACTTT. The whole variable domain, filled in from reference TRBV5-5 and TRBJ1-6, reads DAGVTQSPTHLIKTRGQQVTLRCSPISGHKSVSWYQQVLGQGPQFIFQYYEKEERGRGNFPDRFSARQFPNYSSELNVNALLLGDSALYLCASRTGPRGSPLHFGNGTRLTVT.

This clone was observed a handful of times. This chain joins TRBV29-1 and TRBJ1-2; D unresolved. CDR1 and CDR2 (germline): SQVTM, ANQGSEA. This CDR3 spans 12 amino acids. V was shortened by 5 bases and J by 4 bases, with 11 bases between the two germline ends. CDR3 sequence (DNA): TGCAGCGTTCCTCGAGGTTCCTATGGCTACACCTTC. It translates to CSVPRGSYGYTF.

The chain has TRBV7-8 and TRBJ2-1; possible D gene TRBD2, 6 bases. Trimming shortened V by 1 base and J by 5 bases, and 12 bases separated the two germline ends. The CDR3 has 15 amino acids. Per germline, CDR1 SGHVS and CDR2 FQNEAQ. The CDR3 nucleotides read TGTGCCAGCAGCTTAGTCCCTAGCGTCAACAATGAGCAGTTCTTC. It is translated as CASSLVPSVNNEQFF.

V and J are TRBV19 and TRBJ2-7, with 8 nucleotides matching TRBD1. Losses at the gene ends were 4 bases for V and 5 bases for J; bases not matched to a gene: 4. Per the germline V gene, CDR1 is LNHDA and CDR2 is SQIVND (reference sequence). This CDR3 has 13 amino acids. DNA for the CDR3: TGTGCCAGTAGTAAAGACAGGGGACACGAGCAGTACTTC. Encoded protein: CASSKDRGHEQYF.

V is TRBV5-5 and J is TRBJ1-1; D remains unclear. Germline V lookup: CDR1 SGHKS, CDR2 YYEKEE (reference sequence). There are 13 residues in the CDR3. V was cut by 6 bases and J by 1 base, with 10 bases left in between. As DNA, the CDR3 is TGTGCCAGCACCCGACCCAGGAACACTGAAGCTTTCTTT. Residues: CASTRPRNTEAFF. The full variable domain, its missing parts supplied by reference TRBV5-5 and TRBJ1-1, is DAGVTQSPTHLIKTRGQQVTLRCSPISGHKSVSWYQQVLGQGPQFIFQYYEKEERGRGNFPDRFSARQFPNYSSELNVNALLLGDSALYLCASTRPRNTEAFFGQGTRLTVV.

This clone came up a few times. The chain combines TRBV15 with TRBJ1-1, with D unclear. V was clipped by 2 bases and J by 1 base, with 11 bases between them. Looked up from germline, CDR1 is LNHNV and CDR2 is YYDKDF (reference sequence). The CDR3 loop spans 15 amino acids. The CDR3 DNA is TGTGCCACCAGCAGAAGTCAGGAACAGAACACTGAAGCTTTCTTT. This gives the protein CATSRSQEQNTEAFF.

The chain is built from TRBV28 and TRBJ2-7; D is ambiguous. Trimming took 7 bases from V and 1 from J, leaving 11 bases between them. CDR1 and CDR2 from the germline V gene are MDHEN and SYDVKM. The CDR3 is made up of 13 amino acids. The DNA for the CDR3 is TGTGCCAGCATCAAAACGAGTTCCTACGAGCAGTACTTC. Translated, it gives CASIKTSSYEQYF.

This clone was seen a single time. The V and J genes are TRBV25-1 and TRBJ2-2, with D possibly TRBD1 on 5 matching bases. With 2 bases removed from V and 6 bases from J, the gap between germline ends came to 19 bases. CDR3 length: 17 amino acids. Looked up from germline, CDR1 is MGHDK and CDR2 is SYGVNS. The CDR3 bases are TGTGCCAGCAGTGAAAAGCGAGCAGGGCATTACCCCGGGGAGCTGTTTTTT. This sequence encodes CASSEKRAGHYPGELFF.

CDR3 in amino acids: CAWRGLILPLNTEAFF. CDR3 nucleotides: TGTGCCTGGAGGGGACTAATCCTCCCTTTGAACACTGAAGCTTTCTTT. V and J are TRBV30 and TRBJ1-1; D may be TRBD1 (5 bases). Germline V gene lookup returns CDR1 GTSNPN and CDR2 SVGIG (reference sequence). V lost 3 bases to trimming and J lost 0 bases, with 17 bases between them. There are 16 residues in the CDR3.

This clone appeared a single time. The J gene is TRBJ2-5, the V gene TRBV14, with 8 bases aligning to TRBD1. With V trimmed by 3 bases and J by 6 bases, 9 bases remained unmatched. Germline assignment: CDR1 SGHDN and CDR2 FVKESK. This CDR3 is 15 amino acids long. The CDR3 DNA reads TGTGCCAGCAGCCACTTATTCGGACAGGGAAAGACCCAGTACTTC. Translated, it gives CASSHLFGQGKTQYF. Combining the CDR3 with reference TRBV14 and TRBJ2-5 gives the whole variable domain EAGVTQFPSHSVIEKGQTVTLRCDPISGHDNLYWYRRVMGKEIKFLLHFVKESKQDESGMPNNRFLAERTGGTYSTLKVQPAELEDSGVYFCASSHLFGQGKTQYFGPGTRLLVL.